This passage covers 27 T cell receptor beta chains from one sample sequenced in a study of blood T cells in healthy people across ages. Then a second PCR, running roughly 6 to 12 cycles, was carried out with a sample-barcoded 5' primer and a J-beta primer mix. TCRdb used MiXCR to reprocess the 5' RACE reads, holding one entry per CDR3 protein. This sample has roughly 800,000 distinct CDR3 sequences, with roughly 53% found just once. Sequencing used blood. These receptors were taken from a man older than 75 in good health.

This clonotype was seen a handful of times. The gene calls are TRBV5-1 and TRBJ2-7, with TRBD1 identical over 7 bases. The junction had 6 bases not matched to a gene; V was cut back by 4 bases and J by 2 bases. The CDR3 length is 14 residues. The germline V gene has CDR1 SGHRS and CDR2 YFSETQ. CDR3 sequence (DNA): TGCGCCAGCAGCCGGGACAGCATTACCTACGAGCAGTACTTC. Translating it yields CASSRDSITYEQYF.

The rearrangement links TRBV6-1 to TRBJ2-7, with TRBD2 as a possible D gene (7 bases). CDR1 is MNHNS, CDR2 SASEGT, per germline. This CDR3 has 16 amino acids. The V end lost 4 bases, the J end lost 4 bases, and 20 bases lay between the germline ends. The CDR3 loop reads CASSGASGGSSYEQYF. The DNA of the CDR3 is TGTGCCAGCAGTGGGGCTTCGGGGGGCTCGTCGTACGAGCAGTACTTC.

This chain links TRBV6-1 with TRBJ1-2; D not resolved. Trimming cost V 8 bases and J 0 bases, with 22 bases left between them. Per germline, CDR1 MNHNS and CDR2 SASEGT. This CDR3 is built from 17 residues. CDR3 bases: TGTGCCAGCGGGTCCTTACCCGGACGGACTACTAACTATGGCTACACCTTC. Protein: CASGSLPGRTTNYGYTF.

This clonotype appeared a few times. The chain has TRBV12-3 or TRBV12-4 and TRBJ2-7; D possibly matches TRBD1 or TRBD2 (5 bases each). The V and J ends lost 7 bases and 4 bases respectively, with 14 bases between them. The CDR3 is 13 amino acids. The CDR3 is CASTAEGRYEQYF. The CDR3 DNA is TGTGCCAGCACCGCCGAGGGACGGTACGAGCAGTACTTC.

The V call is TRBV7-2, the J call TRBJ2-7, with 10 nucleotides matching TRBD1. Germline V CDR1 and CDR2: SGHTA, FQGNSA. Trimming took 5 bases from V and 5 from J; bases not matched to a gene: 12. The CDR3 extends over 16 amino acids. The DNA for the CDR3 is TGTGCCAGCAGCAACCCGGGACAGGGGACTGTCCACGAGCAGTACTTC. This encodes CASSNPGQGTVHEQYF.

This sequence joins TRBV6-1 and TRBJ1-5; no reliable D call. Trimming took 4 bases from V and 4 from J, leaving 8 bases between them. Germline V gives CDR1 MNHNS, CDR2 SASEGT. The CDR3 runs to 13 residues. CDR3 nucleotides: TGTGCCAGCAGTGCGAGTGGTAATCAGCCCCAGCATTTT. It yields the protein CASSASGNQPQHF.

This chain connects TRBV5-1 to TRBJ1-1; 9 bases are a match to TRBD1. CDR1 is SGHRS, CDR2 YFSETQ, per germline. This CDR3 spans 14 amino acids. The trim removed 4 bases at V and 0 bases at J, leaving 1 base unmatched. The CDR3 DNA reads TGCGCCAGCAGCGGGACAGGGCTGAACACTGAAGCTTTCTTT. As protein: CASSGTGLNTEAFF.

This clonotype turned up a few times. V gene TRBV3-1 combines with J gene TRBJ2-7; 8 bases line up with TRBD1. With 6 bases clipped from V and 5 bases from J, the junction kept 6 bases outside the gene matches. This CDR3 is built from 13 residues. Per germline, CDR1 LGHDT and CDR2 YNNKEL (reference sequence). The CDR3 loop is CASRPGQGNEQYF. CDR3 bases: TGTGCCAGCAGACCCGGACAGGGCAACGAGCAGTACTTC.

CDR3 in DNA: TGTGCCAGCCTGAGGACGGAGGGACAAAAAAACATTCAGTACTTC. Translating gives CASLRTEGQKNIQYF. The chain joins TRBV6-1 to TRBJ2-4, with D perhaps TRBD1 or TRBD2 (6 bases each). V lost 8 bases, J lost 4 bases, and 18 bases lay in between. The germline V gene has CDR1 MNHNS and CDR2 SASEGT. This CDR3 comprises 15 residues.

The rearrangement links TRBV7-2 to TRBJ2-5; D might be TRBD2 (5 bases). Trimming took 5 bases from V and 5 from J, leaving 12 bases between them. Germline-derived CDR1 and CDR2 are SGHTA and FQGNSA. The CDR3 is made up of 13 amino acids. The CDR3 DNA follows: TGTGCCAGCAGCCCGGCGGGCCCGGAGACCCAGTACTTC. It translates to CASSPAGPETQYF. The full variable domain, with the rest looked up from reference TRBV7-2 and TRBJ2-5, is GAGVSQSPSNKVTEKGKDVELRCDPISGHTALYWYRQSLGQGLEFLIYFQGNSAPDKSGLPSDRFSAERTGGSVSTLTIQRTQQEDSAVYLCASSPAGPETQYFGPGTRLLVL.

The genes are TRBV6-6 and TRBJ2-1, with 8 positions matching TRBD2. In germline, CDR1 is MNHNY, CDR2 SVGAGI (reference sequence). With V trimmed by 6 bases and J by 0 bases, 10 bases remained unmatched. This CDR3 comprises 17 residues. CDR3 region: CASRIAGRGFSYNEQFF. In DNA form, the CDR3 reads TGTGCCAGCAGAATAGCGGGGCGAGGTTTCTCCTACAATGAGCAGTTCTTC.

The CDR3 loop is CASSPDGGTYEQYF. The DNA of the CDR3 is TGTGCCAGCAGTCCGGACGGGGGGACCTACGAGCAGTACTTC. The chain is built from TRBV27 and TRBJ2-7; 7 bases align to TRBD2. V lost 5 bases to trimming and J lost 2 bases; unmatched junction nucleotides: 6. Germline values: CDR1 MNHEY, CDR2 SMNVEV (reference sequence). This CDR3 region has 14 residues.

CDR3: CASSCGLAGGADTQYF. CDR3 in DNA: TGTGCCAGCAGTTGTGGGCTAGCGGGAGGCGCAGATACGCAGTATTTT. The rearrangement joins TRBV12-3 or TRBV12-4 to TRBJ2-3, with TRBD2 identical over 11 bases. J gave up 4 bases and V 4 bases, and 7 bases lay outside the gene matches. The CDR3 spans 16 residues.

This clonotype was seen more than once but under ten times. A much larger clone differs by one base, so this may be a read error. The CDR3 sequence is CASSSFGANVLTF. The CDR3 region has the DNA TGTGCCAGCAGCTCCTTTGGGGCCAACGTCCTGACTTTC. This chain joins TRBV7-6 and TRBJ2-6; D call uncertain. The CDR3 length is 13 residues. V was clipped by 4 bases and J by 3 bases, with 4 bases between them. CDR1 and CDR2 (germline): SGHVS, FNYEAQ.

The rearrangement links TRBV7-3 to TRBJ2-3, with D hard to call. CDR1 SGHTA and CDR2 FQGTGA come from the germline V gene. The V end was cut by 0 bases, the J end by 5 bases, with 3 bases between. This CDR3 is 12 amino acids long. The CDR3 loop is CASSLTKDTQYF. CDR3 sequence (DNA): TGTGCCAGCAGCTTAACGAAAGATACGCAGTATTTT. The variable domain in full, with the rest retrieved from reference TRBV7-3 and TRBJ2-3, is GAGVSQTPSNKVTEKGKYVELRCDPISGHTALYWYRQSLGQGPEFLIYFQGTGAADDSGLPNDRFFAVRPEGSVSTLKIQRTERGDSAVYLCASSLTKDTQYFGPGTRLTVL.

The table lists this clonotype with many counts. The chain is built from TRBV7-2 and TRBJ1-2, with D possibly being TRBD1 (6 bases). Germline assignment: CDR1 SGHTA and CDR2 FQGNSA. The CDR3 runs to 14 residues. V gave up 7 bases and J gave up 7 bases, with 19 bases separating them. CDR3 region: CASTAGRGEGGYTF. The CDR3 coding sequence is TGTGCCAGCACCGCTGGAAGGGGGGAGGGTGGCTACACCTTC.

This clonotype was seen only a few times. The chain has TRBV20-1 and TRBJ2-3; D is perhaps TRBD1 (6 bases). Germline V gene data show CDR1 as DFQATT and CDR2 as SNEGSKA (reference sequence). Deletions cut 3 bases from V and 4 bases from J, with 14 bases between. The CDR3 covers 14 residues. The CDR3 DNA sequence: TGCAGTGCTAGGGGGACCAGGGGAGCAGATACGCAGTATTTT. Translation gives CSARGTRGADTQYF.

The chain combines TRBV4-1 with TRBJ2-6; TRBD2 aligns across 11 bases. J lost 4 bases, V lost 4 bases, and 9 bases had no gene match. Germline V gives CDR1 MGHRA, CDR2 YSYEKL. The CDR3 contains 18 residues. The CDR3 DNA is TGCGCCAGCAGCCCAATACTAGCGGGAGATCCCGGGGCCAACGTCCTGACTTTC. Translation gives CASSPILAGDPGANVLTF.

As concerns this clonotype: The junction departs from germline at one end; a sequencing error may be responsible. The chain recombines TRBV7-3 with TRBJ2-5; TRBD1 might be the D (6 bases). The CDR3 has 13 residues. CDR1 and CDR2 (germline): SGHTA, FQGTGA. The CDR3 DNA follows: TGTGCCAGCAGCGATAAACAGGGTCGGACCCTGTACTTC. Amino acid sequence: CASSDKQGRTLYF.

This clonotype was seen more than once but under ten times. The chain employs TRBV5-1 and TRBJ2-7; the D gene is possibly TRBD2 (5 bases). Trimming took 2 bases from V and 1 from J, leaving 16 bases between them. The CDR3 spans 16 residues. The V gene's germline CDR1 is SGHRS and CDR2 YFSETQ. CDR3 sequence reads: CASSFEVTSGSYEQYF. Written as DNA, the CDR3 is TGCGCCAGCAGCTTCGAAGTCACGAGCGGTTCCTACGAGCAGTACTTC.

The J gene is TRBJ2-1, the V gene TRBV14; 7 bases are a match to TRBD2. This CDR3 is built from 15 residues. Germline assignment: CDR1 SGHDN and CDR2 FVKESK. V dropped 8 bases and J dropped 0; count of bases not matched to a gene: 7. In DNA, the CDR3 is TGTGCCAGCTATATCCGGGGGGACTCCTACAATGAGCAGTTCTTC. Its translation is CASYIRGDSYNEQFF.

The rearrangement uses TRBV29-1 and TRBJ2-2, with no clear D. The CDR3 sequence is 12 residues long. V was pared by 0 bases and J by 6 bases, with 5 bases between. Germline V lookup: CDR1 SQVTM, CDR2 ANQGSEA. The CDR3 reads CSVEDPPGELFF. In nucleotides, the CDR3 is TGCAGCGTTGAAGATCCCCCCGGGGAGCTGTTTTTT.

The rearrangement joins TRBV2 to TRBJ2-3; the D is unclear. Looked up from germline, CDR1 is SNHLY and CDR2 is FYNNEI. Trimming left V 6 bases short and J 14 bases short, with 24 bases between. This CDR3 is 14 amino acids long. For the CDR3, the DNA is TGTGCCAGCAGGGCGGAGTCGGTGCACAGATACGCGTATTTT. Protein sequence: CASRAESVHRYAYF. The entire variable domain, with the rest obtained from reference TRBV2 and TRBJ2-3, is as follows: EPEVTQTPSHQVTQMGQEVILRCVPISNHLYFYWYRQILGQKVEFLVSFYNNEISEKSEIFDDQFSVERPDGSNFTLKIRSTKLEDSAMYFCASRAESVHRYAYFGPGTRLTVL.

The CDR3, as DNA: TGTGCCAGCAGGGGACAGGGTAAGATCGACGAGCAGTACTTC. As protein: CASRGQGKIDEQYF. V usage is TRBV6-5 and J usage is TRBJ2-7; 9 positions agree with TRBD1. V gave up 6 bases and J gave up 5 bases; unmatched junction bases: 8. The germline gives CDR1 MNHEY, CDR2 SVGAGI. The length of the CDR3 is 14 residues.

The chain has TRBV7-9 and TRBJ1-1; D is unresolved. The CDR3 length is 12 residues. V was cut by 2 bases and J by 4 bases, with 5 bases left in between. From germline, CDR1 is SEHNR and CDR2 FQNEAQ (reference sequence). This chain's CDR3 is CASSLSGTEAFF. Written as DNA, the CDR3 is TGTGCCAGCAGCTTATCGGGCACTGAAGCTTTCTTT.

V is TRBV29-1 and J is TRBJ2-1, with a weak D call TRBD2 (5 bases). The J call is doubtful: the DNA matches TRBJ2-7 better. Germline V gives CDR1 SQVTM, CDR2 ANQGSEA. The CDR3 spans 14 residues. CDR3 sequence: CSVQRGNTYNEQYF. CDR3 nucleotides: TGCAGCGTCCAGAGAGGGAACACCTACAATGAGCAGTACTTC.

This clonotype was seen only a few times. This chain joins TRBV6-2 or TRBV6-3 and TRBJ2-3; a possible D gene is TRBD2 (5 bases). Trimming left V 6 bases short and J 14 bases short, with 42 bases between. Germline V gives CDR1 MNHEY, CDR2 SVGEGT. CDR3 length: 20 residues. The CDR3: CASSQIFREGPTFRHRYAYF. The DNA for the CDR3 is TGTGCCAGCAGCCAGATCTTTCGTGAGGGCCCTACCTTTCGGCACAGATACGCGTATTTT.